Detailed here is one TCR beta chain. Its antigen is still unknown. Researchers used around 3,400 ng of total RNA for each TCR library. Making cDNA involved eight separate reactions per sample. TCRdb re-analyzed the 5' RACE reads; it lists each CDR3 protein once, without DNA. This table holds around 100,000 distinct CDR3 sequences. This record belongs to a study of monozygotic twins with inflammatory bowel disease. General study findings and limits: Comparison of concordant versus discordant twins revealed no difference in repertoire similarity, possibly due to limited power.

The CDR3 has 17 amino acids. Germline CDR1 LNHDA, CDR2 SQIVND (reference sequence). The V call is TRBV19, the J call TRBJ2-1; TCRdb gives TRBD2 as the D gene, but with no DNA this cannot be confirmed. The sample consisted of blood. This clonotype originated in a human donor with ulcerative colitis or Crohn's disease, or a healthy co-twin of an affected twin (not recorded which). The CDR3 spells CASSIDLETSGYNEQFF.